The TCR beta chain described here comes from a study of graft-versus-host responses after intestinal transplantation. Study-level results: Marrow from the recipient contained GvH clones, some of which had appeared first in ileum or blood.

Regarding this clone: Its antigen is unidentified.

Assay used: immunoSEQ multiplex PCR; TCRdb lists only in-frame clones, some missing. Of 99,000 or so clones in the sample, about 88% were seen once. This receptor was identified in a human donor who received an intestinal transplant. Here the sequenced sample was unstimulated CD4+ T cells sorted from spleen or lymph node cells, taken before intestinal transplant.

The CDR3 here is CASSSLYGQYF. DNA for the CDR3: TGTGCCAGCAGCTCTCTATACGGGCAGTATTTT. The V gene is TRBV11-2, the J gene TRBJ2-3, with D unclear. The CDR3 is 11 amino acids. The V and J ends lost 4 bases and 11 bases respectively, with 10 bases between them. CDR1 and CDR2 (germline): SGHAT, FQNNGV.